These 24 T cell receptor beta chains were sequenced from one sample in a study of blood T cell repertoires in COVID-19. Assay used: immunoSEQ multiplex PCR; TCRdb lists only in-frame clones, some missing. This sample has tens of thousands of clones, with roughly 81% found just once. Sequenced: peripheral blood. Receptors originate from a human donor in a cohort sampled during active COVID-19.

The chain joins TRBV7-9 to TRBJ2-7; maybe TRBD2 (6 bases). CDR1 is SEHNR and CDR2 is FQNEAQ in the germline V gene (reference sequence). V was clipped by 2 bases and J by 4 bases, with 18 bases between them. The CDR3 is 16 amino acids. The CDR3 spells CASSLSSTTGDYEQYF. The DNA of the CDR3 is TGTGCCAGCAGCTTATCATCTACCACGGGGGATTACGAGCAGTACTTC.

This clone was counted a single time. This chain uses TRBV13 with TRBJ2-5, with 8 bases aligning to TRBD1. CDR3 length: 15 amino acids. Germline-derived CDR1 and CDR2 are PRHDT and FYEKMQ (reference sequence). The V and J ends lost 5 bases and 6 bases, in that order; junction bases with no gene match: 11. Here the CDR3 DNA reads TGTGCCAGCAGCCAGGGGGCGGCAAAGGGACAGACCCAGTACTTC. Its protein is CASSQGAAKGQTQYF.

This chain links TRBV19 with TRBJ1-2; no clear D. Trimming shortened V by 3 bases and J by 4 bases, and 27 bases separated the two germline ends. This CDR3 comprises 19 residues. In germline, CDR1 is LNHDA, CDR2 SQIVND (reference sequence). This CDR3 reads CASSMRSEGVPRASYGYTF. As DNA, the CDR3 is TGTGCCAGTAGTATGAGGTCCGAAGGAGTGCCGAGGGCCTCCTATGGCTACACCTTC.

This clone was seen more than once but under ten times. CDR3 nucleotide sequence: TGTGCCAGCAACCCCTCAGGGGGGAGAACTGAAGCTTTCTTT. The encoded protein is CASNPSGGRTEAFF. V gene TRBV9 combines with J gene TRBJ1-1, with 7 bases matching TRBD1. CDR3 length: 14 amino acids. Germline V CDR1 and CDR2: SGDLS, YYNGEE. The V segment lost 6 bases and the J segment 5 bases; nucleotides outside the gene matches: 10.

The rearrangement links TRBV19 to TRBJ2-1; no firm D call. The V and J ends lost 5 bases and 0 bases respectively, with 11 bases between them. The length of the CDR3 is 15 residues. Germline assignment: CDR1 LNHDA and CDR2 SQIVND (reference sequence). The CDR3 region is CASSAAYSSYNEQFF. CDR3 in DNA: TGTGCCAGTAGTGCCGCTTACAGCTCCTACAATGAGCAGTTCTTC.

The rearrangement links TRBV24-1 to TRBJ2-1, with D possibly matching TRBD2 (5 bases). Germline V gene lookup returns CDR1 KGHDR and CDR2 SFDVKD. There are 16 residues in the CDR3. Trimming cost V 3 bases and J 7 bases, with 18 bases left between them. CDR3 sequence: CATSDQGWGVRNEQFF. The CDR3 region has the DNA TGTGCCACCAGTGATCAAGGGTGGGGAGTTCGTAATGAGCAGTTCTTC.

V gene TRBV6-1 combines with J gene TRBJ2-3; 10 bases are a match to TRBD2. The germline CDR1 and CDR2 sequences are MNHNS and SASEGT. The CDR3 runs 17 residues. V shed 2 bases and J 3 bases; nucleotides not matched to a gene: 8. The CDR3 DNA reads TGTGCCAGCAGTGAACTCCCTAGCGGGAGAATAACAGATACGCAGTATTTT. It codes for CASSELPSGRITDTQYF.

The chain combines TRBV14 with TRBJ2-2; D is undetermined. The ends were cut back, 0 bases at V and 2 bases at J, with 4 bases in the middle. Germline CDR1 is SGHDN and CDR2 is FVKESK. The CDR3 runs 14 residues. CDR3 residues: CASSQDLNTGELFF. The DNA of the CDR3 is TGTGCCAGCAGCCAAGACCTAAACACCGGGGAGCTGTTTTTT. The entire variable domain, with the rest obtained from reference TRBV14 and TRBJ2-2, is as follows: EAGVTQFPSHSVIEKGQTVTLRCDPISGHDNLYWYRRVMGKEIKFLLHFVKESKQDESGMPNNRFLAERTGGTYSTLKVQPAELEDSGVYFCASSQDLNTGELFFGEGSRLTVL.

For the CDR3, the DNA is TGCGCCAGCAGCTTGCGAGGGGGAGCAACTAATGAAAAACTGTTTTTT. Translating it yields CASSLRGGATNEKLFF. The J gene is TRBJ1-4, the V gene TRBV5-1; weak D call: TRBD1 (6 bases). The CDR3 loop spans 16 amino acids. V lost 1 base and J lost 0, with 10 bases in between. Per germline, CDR1 SGHRS and CDR2 YFSETQ.

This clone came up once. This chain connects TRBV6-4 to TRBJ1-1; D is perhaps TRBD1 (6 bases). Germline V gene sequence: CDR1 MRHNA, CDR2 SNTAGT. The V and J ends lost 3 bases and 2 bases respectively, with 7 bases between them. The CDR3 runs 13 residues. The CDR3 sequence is CASSEQGNTEAFF. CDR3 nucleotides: TGTGCCAGCAGTGAACAGGGCAACACTGAAGCTTTCTTT.

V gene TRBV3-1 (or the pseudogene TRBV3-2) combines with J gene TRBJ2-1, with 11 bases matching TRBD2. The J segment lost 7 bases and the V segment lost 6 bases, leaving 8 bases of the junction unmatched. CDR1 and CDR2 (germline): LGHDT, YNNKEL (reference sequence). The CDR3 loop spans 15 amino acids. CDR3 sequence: CASSPGTSGGNEQFF. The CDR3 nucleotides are TGTGCCAGCAGTCCTGGGACTAGCGGCGGAAATGAGCAGTTCTTC.

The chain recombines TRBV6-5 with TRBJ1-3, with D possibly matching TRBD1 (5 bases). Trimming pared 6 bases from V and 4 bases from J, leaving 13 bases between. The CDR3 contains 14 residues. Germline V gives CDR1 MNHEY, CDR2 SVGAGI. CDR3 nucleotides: TGTGCCAGCAGGAGCCCAGGGTTAGGAAACACCATATATTTT. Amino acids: CASRSPGLGNTIYF.

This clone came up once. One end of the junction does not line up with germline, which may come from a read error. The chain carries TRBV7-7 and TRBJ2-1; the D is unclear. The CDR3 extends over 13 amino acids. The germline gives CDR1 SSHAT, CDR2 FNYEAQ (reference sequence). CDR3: CASSLGAYNEQFF. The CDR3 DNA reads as TGTGCTAGCAGCTTAGGAGCCTACAATGAGCAGTTCTTC.

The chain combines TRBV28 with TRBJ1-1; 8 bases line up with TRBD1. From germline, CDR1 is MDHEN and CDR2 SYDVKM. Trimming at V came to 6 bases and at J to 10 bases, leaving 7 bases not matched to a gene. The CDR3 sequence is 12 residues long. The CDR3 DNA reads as TGTGCCAGCAGCCTAGGACAGGGAGGAGCTTTCTTT. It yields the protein CASSLGQGGAFF.

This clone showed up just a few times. CDR3 in DNA: TGTGCCACCAGTGGAAACGGGTATGGCTACACCTTC. Translating gives CATSGNGYGYTF. V is TRBV24-1 and J is TRBJ1-2, with D uncertain. CDR1 is KGHDR and CDR2 is SFDVKD in the germline V gene. The CDR3 runs to 12 residues. The V end lost 5 bases, the J end lost 5 bases, and 8 bases lay between the germline ends.

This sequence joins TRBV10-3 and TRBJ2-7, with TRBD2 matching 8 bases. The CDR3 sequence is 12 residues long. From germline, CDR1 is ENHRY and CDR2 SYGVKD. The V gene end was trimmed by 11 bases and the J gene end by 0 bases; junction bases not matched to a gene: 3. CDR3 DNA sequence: TGTGCCTCCAGCGGGAGCTCCTACGAGCAGTACTTC. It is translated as CASSGSSYEQYF.

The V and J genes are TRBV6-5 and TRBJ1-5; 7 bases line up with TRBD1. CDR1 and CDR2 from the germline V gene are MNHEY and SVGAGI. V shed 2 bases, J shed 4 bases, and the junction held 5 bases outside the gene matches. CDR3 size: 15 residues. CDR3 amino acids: CASSYQKGANQPQHF. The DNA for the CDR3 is TGTGCCAGCAGTTACCAGAAGGGGGCAAATCAGCCCCAGCATTTT.

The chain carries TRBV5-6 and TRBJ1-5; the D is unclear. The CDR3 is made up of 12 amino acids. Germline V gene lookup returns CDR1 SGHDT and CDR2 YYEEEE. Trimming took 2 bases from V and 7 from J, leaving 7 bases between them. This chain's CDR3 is CASSFFGQPQHF. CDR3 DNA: TGTGCCAGCAGCTTCTTCGGGCAGCCCCAGCATTTT. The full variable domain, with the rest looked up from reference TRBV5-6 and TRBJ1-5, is DAGVTQSPTHLIKTRGQQVTLRCSPKSGHDTVSWYQQALGQGPQFIFQYYEEEERQRGNFPDRFSGHQFPNYSSELNVNALLLGDSALYLCASSFFGQPQHFGDGTRLSIL.

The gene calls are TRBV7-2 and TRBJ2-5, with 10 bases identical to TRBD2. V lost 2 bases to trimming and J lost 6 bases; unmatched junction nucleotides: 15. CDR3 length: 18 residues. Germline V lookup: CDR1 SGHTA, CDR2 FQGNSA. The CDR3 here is CASSLSGASGRAGKTQYF. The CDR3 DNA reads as TGTGCCAGCAGCTTAAGCGGGGCAAGCGGGAGGGCCGGAAAGACCCAGTACTTC.

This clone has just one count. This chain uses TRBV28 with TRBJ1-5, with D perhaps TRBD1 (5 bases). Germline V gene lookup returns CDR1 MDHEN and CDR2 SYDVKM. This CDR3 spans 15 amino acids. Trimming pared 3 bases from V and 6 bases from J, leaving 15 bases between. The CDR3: CASSFPGRGGQPQHF. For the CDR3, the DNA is TGTGCCAGCAGTTTCCCTGGAAGGGGAGGTCAGCCCCAGCATTTT.

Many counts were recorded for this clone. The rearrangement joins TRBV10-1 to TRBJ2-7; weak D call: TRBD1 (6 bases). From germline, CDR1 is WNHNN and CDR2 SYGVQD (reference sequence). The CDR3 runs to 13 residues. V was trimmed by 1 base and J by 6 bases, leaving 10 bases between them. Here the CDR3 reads CASSEYARGEQYF. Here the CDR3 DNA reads TGCGCCAGCAGTGAGTATGCCAGGGGCGAGCAGTACTTC.

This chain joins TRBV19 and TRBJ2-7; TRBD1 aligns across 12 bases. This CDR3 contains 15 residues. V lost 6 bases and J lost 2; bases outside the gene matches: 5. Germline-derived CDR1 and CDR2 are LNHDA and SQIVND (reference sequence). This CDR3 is CASSGGTGGAYEQYF. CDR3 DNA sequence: TGTGCCAGTAGCGGGGGGACAGGGGGCGCCTACGAGCAGTACTTC.

The CDR3 loop reads CASSYSGLAGNEQFF. CDR3 nucleotide sequence: TGTGCCAGCAGTTACTCGGGGCTAGCGGGGAATGAGCAGTTCTTC. This sequence joins TRBV6-5 and TRBJ2-1; 9 positions agree with TRBD2. The CDR3 spans 15 residues. The germline V gene has CDR1 MNHEY and CDR2 SVGAGI. V lost 0 bases and J lost 7; bases outside the gene matches: 4.

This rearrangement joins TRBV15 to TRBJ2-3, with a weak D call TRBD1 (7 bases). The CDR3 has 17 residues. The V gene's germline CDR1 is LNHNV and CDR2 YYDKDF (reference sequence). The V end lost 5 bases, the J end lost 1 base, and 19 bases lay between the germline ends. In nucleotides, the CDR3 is TGTGCCACCAGCGCGCGGGAACCGGGACAGCGCACAGATACGCAGTATTTT. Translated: CATSAREPGQRTDTQYF. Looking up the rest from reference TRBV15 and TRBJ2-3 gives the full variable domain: DAMVIQNPRYQVTQFGKPVTLSCSQTLNHNVMYWYQQKSSQAPKLLFHYYDKDFNNEADTPDNFQSRRPNTSFCFLDIRSPGLGDTAMYLCATSAREPGQRTDTQYFGPGTRLTVL.